A selection of T cell receptor beta chains follows, all from one sample in a study of shared clonotypes between healthy human individuals. Clones were sequenced by immunoSEQ multiplex PCR, and TCRdb holds only the in-frame ones, with some missing. The data hold under 700,000 clones, with approximately 95% observed a single time. The source material was naive CD8+ T cells sorted from blood. The receptors come from a woman aged 25 to 39 in good health. Each CDR3 is given with its conserved first and last residue. The D gene is left open where the match is weak. Expanded clones get a size class; other rows say once, few or many, or leave the size out.

j_gene: TRBJ1-2; v_gene: TRBV20-1; d_gene: .; abundance: .; CDR3nt: TGCAGTGCTAGGGGCGTAGATGGCTACACCTTC; CDR3aa: CSARGVDGYTF
j_gene: TRBJ1-5; v_gene: TRBV6-7; d_gene: .; abundance: .; CDR3nt: TGTGCCAGCAGTTCAAGGGGGGACGATCAGCCCCAGCATTTT; CDR3aa: CASSSRGDDQPQHF
j_gene: TRBJ2-1; v_gene: TRBV15; d_gene: .; abundance: .; CDR3nt: TGTGCCACCAGCAGAGATGAGCTAGCAGGGTCGAACAACGAGCAGTTCTTC; CDR3aa: CATSRDELAGSNNEQFF
j_gene: TRBJ2-7; v_gene: TRBV10-3; d_gene: .; abundance: .; CDR3nt: TGTGCCATCAGTGAAAGGTCGGGGGATTACGAGCAGTACTTC; CDR3aa: CAISERSGDYEQYF
j_gene: TRBJ1-1; v_gene: TRBV5-4; d_gene: .; abundance: .; CDR3nt: TGTGCCAGCAGCGATTCCACCAAACGGAAAGCTTTCTTT; CDR3aa: CASSDSTKRKAFF
j_gene: TRBJ1-5; v_gene: TRBV27; d_gene: .; abundance: once; CDR3nt: TGTGCCAGCAGTTTATTGGGTAGTGGCAATCAGCCCCAGCATTTT; CDR3aa: CASSLLGSGNQPQHF
j_gene: TRBJ2-5; v_gene: TRBV7-8; d_gene: TRBD2; abundance: .; CDR3nt: TGTGCCAGCAGCTTAACGGGGGGGGAGAGGGAGACCCAGTACTTC; CDR3aa: CASSLTGGERETQYF
j_gene: TRBJ2-5; v_gene: TRBV4-1; d_gene: TRBD2; abundance: .; CDR3nt: TGCGCCAGCAGCCTACTAGCGACCCCAGGGGAGACCCAGTACTTC; CDR3aa: CASSLLATPGETQYF
j_gene: TRBJ2-7; v_gene: TRBV9; d_gene: .; abundance: .; CDR3nt: TGTGCCAGCAGCGTAGGGAAGGGCTACGAGCAGTACTTC; CDR3aa: CASSVGKGYEQYF
j_gene: TRBJ1-4; v_gene: TRBV28; d_gene: .; abundance: .; CDR3nt: TGTGCCAGCAGTTTCGGGCGCGCAGGGATGGAGGAAAAACTGTTTTTT; CDR3aa: CASSFGRAGMEEKLFF
j_gene: TRBJ2-2; v_gene: TRBV4-1; d_gene: .; abundance: .; CDR3nt: TGCGCCAGCAGCCAATTTGACAGGAACACCGGGGAGCTGTTTTTT; CDR3aa: CASSQFDRNTGELFF
j_gene: TRBJ1-1; v_gene: TRBV6-6; d_gene: .; abundance: .; CDR3nt: TGTGCCAGCAGTTACTCTTCGTGGGGCACTGAAGCTTTCTTT; CDR3aa: CASSYSSWGTEAFF
j_gene: TRBJ2-1; v_gene: TRBV25-1; d_gene: TRBD2; abundance: .; CDR3nt: TGTGCCAGCAGTGACCGTAGCGGGAGTTACAATGAGCAGTTCTTC; CDR3aa: CASSDRSGSYNEQFF
j_gene: TRBJ1-1; v_gene: TRBV30; d_gene: .; abundance: .; CDR3nt: TGTGCCTGGAGGAGTGAGGGGGGGCCCACTGAAGCTTTCTTT; CDR3aa: CAWRSEGGPTEAFF
j_gene: TRBJ2-1; v_gene: TRBV29-1; d_gene: .; abundance: .; CDR3nt: TGCAGCGTTGAGTCCCGGACGGAGATTTACAATGAGCAGTTCTTC; CDR3aa: CSVESRTEIYNEQFF
j_gene: TRBJ1-5; v_gene: TRBV11-2; d_gene: .; abundance: .; CDR3nt: TGTGCCAGCAGCTACGGGACGGGAAATCAGCCCCAGCATTTT; CDR3aa: CASSYGTGNQPQHF
j_gene: TRBJ2-1; v_gene: TRBV27; d_gene: .; abundance: .; CDR3nt: TGTGCCAGCAGTCTAGTGAGCGGAAGCTCCTACAATGAGCAGTTCTTC; CDR3aa: CASSLVSGSSYNEQFF
j_gene: TRBJ2-1; v_gene: TRBV20-1; d_gene: .; abundance: .; CDR3nt: TGCAGTGCTAGAGGCCCGGGAGAGCAGTTCTTC; CDR3aa: CSARGPGEQFF
j_gene: TRBJ2-7; v_gene: TRBV27; d_gene: .; abundance: .; CDR3nt: TGTGCCAGCAGTTTACTGGGCCTAGGGGCTTACGAGCAGTACTTC; CDR3aa: CASSLLGLGAYEQYF
j_gene: TRBJ2-7; v_gene: TRBV10-2; d_gene: TRBD2; abundance: once; CDR3nt: TGCGCCAGCAGGACAAGACTAGCGGAGCTCTCCTACGAGCAGTACTTC; CDR3aa: CASRTRLAELSYEQYF
j_gene: TRBJ2-1; v_gene: TRBV7-9; d_gene: .; abundance: .; CDR3nt: TGTGCCAGCAGCTTTGTGCACAATGAGCAGTTCTTC; CDR3aa: CASSFVHNEQFF
j_gene: TRBJ2-1; v_gene: TRBV2; d_gene: TRBD2; abundance: .; CDR3nt: TGTGCCAGCGGGGGGGGACTAGCCGAAGAATCCGGCTACAATGAGCAGTTCTTC; CDR3aa: CASGGGLAEESGYNEQFF
j_gene: TRBJ2-7; v_gene: TRBV27; d_gene: TRBD2; abundance: .; CDR3nt: TGTGCCAGCACCGGCCGGACTAGCGGGAACCTTAACGAGCAGTACTTC; CDR3aa: CASTGRTSGNLNEQYF
j_gene: TRBJ1-5; v_gene: TRBV4-2; d_gene: .; abundance: .; CDR3nt: TGTGCCAGCAGCCAAGAAGAATGGGGCGGAAGCAATCAGCCCCAGCATTTT; CDR3aa: CASSQEEWGGSNQPQHF
j_gene: TRBJ2-1; v_gene: TRBV27; d_gene: TRBD1; abundance: once; CDR3nt: TGTGCCAGCAGTTATACGGGACAGGGCCATGAGCAGTTCTTC; CDR3aa: CASSYTGQGHEQFF
j_gene: TRBJ2-7; v_gene: TRBV29-1; d_gene: .; abundance: .; CDR3nt: TGCAGCGTGACAGCCGACTACGAGCAGTACTTC; CDR3aa: CSVTADYEQYF
j_gene: TRBJ2-7; v_gene: TRBV6-5; d_gene: TRBD1; abundance: .; CDR3nt: TGTGCCAGCAGTTCCGACAGGGGCGTCCCCTACGAGCAGTACTTC; CDR3aa: CASSSDRGVPYEQYF
j_gene: TRBJ2-7; v_gene: TRBV10-1; d_gene: .; abundance: .; CDR3nt: TGCGCCAGCAGTGAGAAGATACCGCGGGACAACTCCTACGAGCAGTACTTC; CDR3aa: CASSEKIPRDNSYEQYF
j_gene: TRBJ2-7; v_gene: TRBV11-2; d_gene: .; abundance: .; CDR3nt: TGTGCCAGCAGCTTATGGGGCAGGGAAACCTACGAGCAGTACTTC; CDR3aa: CASSLWGRETYEQYF
j_gene: TRBJ1-1; v_gene: TRBV19; d_gene: .; abundance: .; CDR3nt: TGTGCCAGTAGTATTCCGGGACGGCCGAACACTGAAGCTTTCTTT; CDR3aa: CASSIPGRPNTEAFF
j_gene: TRBJ1-2; v_gene: TRBV29-1; d_gene: .; abundance: .; CDR3nt: TGCAGCGTCCTCACCCTCGACAGGTTCTATGGCTACACCTTC; CDR3aa: CSVLTLDRFYGYTF
j_gene: TRBJ2-3; v_gene: TRBV29-1; d_gene: TRBD2; abundance: .; CDR3nt: TGCAGCGTTGAATTGGAACTAGCGGGAGAGATCACAGATACGCAGTATTTT; CDR3aa: CSVELELAGEITDTQYF